The sequence of this T cell receptor beta chain was determined in a study of blood T cell repertoires in COVID-19 (dated by TCRdb to between 2020 and 2021). Context from the whole study: Samples covering the acute and convalescent phases of COVID-19 were provided by collaborators in the United States, Italy and Spain. HLA class I and class II types, where available, came from metadata supplied by the sample provider rather than from assay-based typing. The prospective study material was composed of cDNA or gDNA derived from T cells, B-cell-depleted T cells, or PBMCs. The sample metadata nearly always contained a de-identified subject ID, COVID-19 status, age in years and sex. The repertoires were released in a freely available public database intended as a resource for research on the immune response to SARS-CoV-2. Samples came from the ongoing ImmuneRACE study (first 160 participants) plus 1,254 subjects from 6 global collaborators. Deeply sampled blood TCRbeta repertoires from subjects exposed to, actively infected with, or recovered from COVID-19 were included in the dataset.

The immunoSEQ Assay, a bias-controlled multiplex PCR, was used to amplify TCRbeta CDR3 regions from genomic DNA. In the authors' own workflow: The number of nucleated cells in each sample was estimated from the amplification of reference gene primers within the assay. To quantify the absolute abundance of each unique TCRbeta CDR3 rearrangement, sequence reads were collapsed and filtered. For each sample, productive Simpson clonality was calculated as the square root of Simpson's diversity index over productive rearrangements. The table was pulled from immuneACCESS by TCRdb, which kept in-frame rearrangements only. Such tables lose some clones; where checked, under half of the loss comes from unresolved V genes, and the rest has no known cause. The V and J calls and the clone size are those of that table, but D and trimming were determined from the DNA. The sample records 250,000 or so clones, 85% to 90% of which are singletons. Of the sample, over 1.5% falls within the top ten clones.

V lost 5 bases and J lost 4 bases, and the count of bases not matched to a germline gene is 10. Reading from cysteine to phenylalanine, the CDR3 counts 15 amino acids. Only the CDR3 portion is preserved as DNA: 45 bases, with reading frame beginning at the first base. CDR1 and CDR2 are read off the germline V gene as MNHEY and SVGAGI. Overall study outcomes, separate from this receptor: Clinical and demographic metadata were provided uncurated, with the amount varying by source and participant.

In the prospective study, participants were about 18 to 95 years old, resided in around 25 geographic areas of the United States, and were enrolled through a virtual design. Cohort assignment in the prospective study relied on participant-reported clinical history from a screening survey and a study questionnaire. For ImmuneRACE Cohort 3, a participant was defined as recovered based on two consecutive negative NP/OP PCR tests, clearance by a healthcare professional, or resolution of symptoms. Each participant in the prospective study had whole blood, serum and a nasopharyngeal or oropharyngeal swab collected by mobile phlebotomists. Over a roughly 2-month period, participants in the prospective study had the option of providing additional blood draws and questionnaires. Before DNA extraction, prospective study blood samples were shipped either frozen or at room temperature. As for this clone: The antigen it recognizes is unknown. Qualities for individual bases were not recorded, and no much larger clone is one base off.

The sequencing sample was made of PBMCs or T cells enriched from blood (not recorded which). The clonotype was recovered from a man between 35 and 55 years old who had recovered from COVID-19. The sequence is built from TRBV6-5 and TRBJ1-2, and TRBD1 aligns with 7 junction nucleotides. CDR3 reads: CASSLLQGNSYGYTF. The nucleotide sequence is TGTGCCAGCAGTCTCCTACAGGGGAACAGCTATGGCTACACCTTC.